This entry is about one T cell receptor beta chain. The sample originates from a study of T cell clones after liver transplantation. V trimming: 5 bases; J trimming: 6 bases; junction bases outside the gene matches: 6. Germline V CDR1 and CDR2: LNHDA, SQIVND (reference sequence). The CDR3 is made up of 15 amino acids. The assay was immunoSEQ multiplex PCR, and TCRdb's table has in-frame clones only and misses some. The sample gives 98,000 or so clones, 75% to 90% of which show up once; 0.99% is in the top ten. The sample here was CD4+ T cells from blood, taken before liver transplant. J is TRBJ2-5 and V is TRBV19; TRBD2 matches 13 bases. This TCR derives from a human donor who received a liver transplant. The CDR3: CASSPRTSGSKTQYF. The CDR3 DNA is TGTGCCAGTAGTCCTCGGACTAGCGGGAGTAAGACCCAGTACTTC. Full variable domain (outside the CDR3, taken from reference TRBV19 and TRBJ2-5): DGGITQSPKYLFRKEGQNVTLSCEQNLNHDAMYWYRQDPGQGLRLIYYSQIVNDFQKGDIAEGYSVSREKKESFPLTVTSAQKNPTAFYLCASSPRTSGSKTQYFGPGTRLLVL.